These 8 T cell receptor beta chains were sequenced from one sample in a study of neurological immune-mediated disorders. In TCRdb, the 5' RACE reads were re-called with MiXCR into one record per CDR3 protein. The profile shows 60,000 to 80,000 distinct CDR3 sequences, around 4.8% of them singletons. The material sequenced was PBMCs. The origin of the receptors is a woman aged 50 to 65 with multiple sclerosis.

This clonotype was counted ten times or more. The chain uses TRBV11-2 and TRBJ1-1; tentatively, D is TRBD1 (5 bases). Deletions cut 5 bases from V and 8 bases from J, with 18 bases between. Germline V CDR1 and CDR2: SGHAT, FQNNGV. The CDR3 is 14 amino acids. Here the CDR3 reads CASSLPQGLLEAFF. The DNA of the CDR3 is TGTGCCAGCAGCCTACCCCAGGGCTTACTCGAAGCTTTCTTT.

This clonotype was counted ten times or more. The rearrangement uses TRBV6-2 or TRBV6-3 and TRBJ1-1; 7 nucleotides align to TRBD1. V dropped 6 bases and J dropped 2; count of bases not matched to a gene: 9. CDR1 and CDR2 (germline): MNHEY, SVGEGT. The CDR3 is 15 amino acids. Written as DNA, the CDR3 is TGTGCCAGCAGCCAGAACAGGGGCACTAACACTGAAGCTTTCTTT. It encodes CASSQNRGTNTEAFF.

This clonotype was recorded many times. The genes are TRBV7-9 and TRBJ1-5; D is unclear. The length of the CDR3 is 13 residues. Trimming took 0 bases from V and 4 from J, leaving 4 bases between them. Germline V lookup: CDR1 SEHNR, CDR2 FQNEAQ (reference sequence). This CDR3 is CASSLAVNQPQHF. CDR3 bases: TGTGCCAGCAGCTTAGCCGTTAATCAGCCCCAGCATTTT.

This clonotype was seen only a few times. This chain uses TRBV19 with TRBJ1-1; D is uncertain. The germline gives CDR1 LNHDA, CDR2 SQIVND (reference sequence). V shed 1 base and J shed 4 bases, with 7 bases lying between them. The CDR3 has 13 residues. The CDR3 DNA sequence: TGTGCCAGTAGTATAGGCACCATCACTGAAGCTTTCTTT. Translated, it gives CASSIGTITEAFF.

This clonotype was recorded a few times. It may be a read error: a sequence one base away is much more abundant. The CDR3 coding sequence is TGCAGTGCTAGGACGGACAGGACTAACAATGAGCAGTTCTTC. Amino acid sequence: CSARTDRTNNEQFF. The rearrangement joins TRBV20-1 to TRBJ2-1; D is perhaps TRBD1 (7 bases). Trimming took off 3 bases at V and 5 bases at J, with 14 bases between the two ends. Germline V lookup: CDR1 DFQATT, CDR2 SNEGSKA (reference sequence). The CDR3 loop spans 14 amino acids.

On this clonotype: Being one base from a much bigger clone, this may be a read error. The gene calls are TRBV7-6 and TRBJ1-5, with a possible D match to TRBD1 (5 bases). The CDR3 is 17 residues long. Germline V CDR1 and CDR2: SGHVS, FNYEAQ. DNA for the CDR3: TGTGTCAGCAGCTCTTTACCCGCAGCCGGGACCGGAGAGCCCCAGCATTTT. This encodes CVSSSLPAAGTGEPQHF.

This clonotype showed up many times. The gene calls are TRBV7-2 and TRBJ1-2; 7 positions agree with TRBD1. CDR1 is SGHTA, CDR2 FQGNSA, per germline. V was clipped by 3 bases and J by 3 bases; unmatched bases: 1. The CDR3 is 13 residues long. CDR3 protein: CASSFGTDYGYTF. The CDR3 region has the DNA TGTGCCAGCAGCTTTGGGACAGACTATGGCTACACCTTC.

The table lists this clonotype with many counts. The V and J genes are TRBV7-2 and TRBJ1-2; 10 nucleotides agree with TRBD1. The ends lost 1 base at V and 6 bases at J; junction bases unmatched: 5. Germline CDR1 and CDR2: SGHTA and FQGNSA. CDR3 length: 15 amino acids. The DNA for the CDR3 is TGTGCCAGCAGCTTAGGGGGACAGGGGCTTCATGGCTACACCTTC. This translates into CASSLGGQGLHGYTF.